Presented here are 3 T cell receptor beta chains from one specimen sequenced in a study of Ad26.COV2.S vaccination and SARS-CoV-2 variants. The repertoire was sequenced with immunoSEQ multiplex PCR; TCRdb's copy has only in-frame clones and lacks some. The sample lists roughly 420,000 clones; roughly 89% were seen once. As to treatment: roughly 19 received Ad26.COV2.S at low or high dose, single or two shots; several received placebo; per-sample allocation not given. Collection of the samples took place on day 63 after the first injection of vaccine or placebo. The specimen comprised peripheral blood, sampled in a trial of Ad26.COV2.S vaccine versus placebo. The receptors originated from a person between 18 and 65 years old who received the Ad26.COV2.S COVID-19 vaccine or a placebo.

About this clone: This same CDR3 is encoded by further DNA sequences in the sample. V is TRBV7-3 and J is TRBJ1-1; D is perhaps TRBD1 (6 bases). The CDR3 sequence is 13 residues long. The germline V and J ends were trimmed by 6 bases and 1 base, with 9 bases remaining between them. The germline V gene has CDR1 SGHTA and CDR2 FQGTGA. The CDR3 protein is CASSLTGNTEAFF. For the CDR3, the DNA is TGTGCCAGCAGTCTGACAGGGAACACTGAAGCTTTCTTT.

The genes are TRBV5-8 and TRBJ2-3; D possibly matches TRBD1 or TRBD2 (5 bases each). Germline CDR1 and CDR2: SGHTS and YDEGEE. This CDR3 region has 18 residues. Trimming stripped 7 bases from V and 2 bases from J, with 26 bases between. This CDR3 reads CASPQGPGRYAYTDTQYF. In nucleotides, the CDR3 is TGTGCCAGCCCCCAGGGTCCGGGGAGATATGCGTACACAGATACGCAGTATTTT.

Written as DNA, the CDR3 is TGTGCCACCAGTGATTTGGACAGCCCTTCCTACAATGAGCAGTTCTTC. Residues: CATSDLDSPSYNEQFF. V gene TRBV24-1 combines with J gene TRBJ2-1; the D gene is possibly TRBD1 (5 bases). Trimming left V 0 bases short and J 1 base short, with 9 bases between. CDR1 and CDR2 from the germline V gene are KGHDR and SFDVKD. This CDR3 has 16 amino acids.